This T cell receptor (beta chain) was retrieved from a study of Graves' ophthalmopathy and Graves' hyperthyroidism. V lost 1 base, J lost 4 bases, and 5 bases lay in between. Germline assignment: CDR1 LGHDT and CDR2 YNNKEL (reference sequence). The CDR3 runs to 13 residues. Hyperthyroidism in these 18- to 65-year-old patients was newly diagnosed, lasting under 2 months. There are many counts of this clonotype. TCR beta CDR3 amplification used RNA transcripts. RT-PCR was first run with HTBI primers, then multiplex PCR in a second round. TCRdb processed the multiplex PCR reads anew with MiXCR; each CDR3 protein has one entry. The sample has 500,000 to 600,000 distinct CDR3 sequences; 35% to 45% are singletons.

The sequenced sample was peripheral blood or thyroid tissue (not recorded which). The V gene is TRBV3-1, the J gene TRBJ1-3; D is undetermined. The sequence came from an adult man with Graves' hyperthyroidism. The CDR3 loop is CASSQVEGNTIYF. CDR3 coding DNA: TGTGCCAGCAGCCAAGTGGAGGGAAACACCATATATTTT.